This TCR beta chain was documented in a study of CD8 T cells in Susac syndrome. The RNA, 0.5 to 1 ug, was put through reverse transcription using random hexamers. MiXCR was run by TCRdb on the immunoSEQ multiplex PCR reads, yielding one entry per CDR3 protein. The data contain more than 250,000 distinct CDR3 sequences, 92% of them singletons. Trimming removed 5 bases at V and 0 bases at J, with 14 bases between. In germline, CDR1 is MNHNS, CDR2 SASEGT. The CDR3 sequence is 15 residues long. TEMRA cells were FACS-enriched, unlike CD8+ and CD4+ T cells, which were negatively isolated. The sequencing sample was made of CD4+ T cells from PBMCs. The chain uses TRBV6-1 and TRBJ2-7; D is perhaps TRBD1 (6 bases). The receptor was isolated from a human donor with multiple sclerosis. The chain's CDR3 is CASSSWGHLSYEQYF. The CDR3 DNA reads as TGTGCCAGCAGTAGTTGGGGACACCTCTCCTACGAGCAGTACTTC.